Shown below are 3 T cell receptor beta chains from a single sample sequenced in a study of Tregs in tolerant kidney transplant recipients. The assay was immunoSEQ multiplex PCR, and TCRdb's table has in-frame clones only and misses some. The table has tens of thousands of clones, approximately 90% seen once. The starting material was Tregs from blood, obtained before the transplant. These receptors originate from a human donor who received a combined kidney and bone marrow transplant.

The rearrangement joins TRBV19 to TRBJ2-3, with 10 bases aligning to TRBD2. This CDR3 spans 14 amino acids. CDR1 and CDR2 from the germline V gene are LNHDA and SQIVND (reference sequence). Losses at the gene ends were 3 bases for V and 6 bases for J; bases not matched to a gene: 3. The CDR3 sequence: CASSISSGRDTQYF. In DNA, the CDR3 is TGTGCCAGTAGTATCAGTAGCGGGAGGGATACGCAGTATTTT. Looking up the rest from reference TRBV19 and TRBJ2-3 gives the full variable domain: DGGITQSPKYLFRKEGQNVTLSCEQNLNHDAMYWYRQDPGQGLRLIYYSQIVNDFQKGDIAEGYSVSREKKESFPLTVTSAQKNPTAFYLCASSISSGRDTQYFGPGTRLTVL.

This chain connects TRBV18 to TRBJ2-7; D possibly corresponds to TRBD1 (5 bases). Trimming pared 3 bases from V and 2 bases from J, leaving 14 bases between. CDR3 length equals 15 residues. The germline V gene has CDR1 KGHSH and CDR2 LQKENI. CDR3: CASSPSDSLTYEQYF. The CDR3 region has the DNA TGTGCCAGCTCACCGTCCGACAGCTTAACCTACGAGCAGTACTTC. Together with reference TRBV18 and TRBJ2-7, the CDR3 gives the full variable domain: NAGVMQNPRHLVRRRGQEARLRCSPMKGHSHVYWYRQLPEEGLKFMVYLQKENIIDESGMPKERFSAEFPKEGPSILRIQQVVRGDSAAYFCASSPSDSLTYEQYFGPGTRLTVT.

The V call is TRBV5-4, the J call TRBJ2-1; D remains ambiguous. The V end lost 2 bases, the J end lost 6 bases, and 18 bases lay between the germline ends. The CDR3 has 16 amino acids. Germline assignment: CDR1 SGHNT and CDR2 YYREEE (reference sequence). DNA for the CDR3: TGTGCCAGCAGCTTTGGTAGCCTTATCCCCCTCAATGAGCAGTTCTTC. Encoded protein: CASSFGSLIPLNEQFF. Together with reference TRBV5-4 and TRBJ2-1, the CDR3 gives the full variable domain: ETGVTQSPTHLIKTRGQQVTLRCSSQSGHNTVSWYQQALGQGPQFIFQYYREEENGRGNFPPRFSGLQFPNYSSELNVNALELDDSALYLCASSFGSLIPLNEQFFGPGTRLTVL.